This T cell receptor beta chain was observed in a study of OX40 agonist ivuxolimab in advanced cancers. Turning to the study itself: Hepatocellular carcinoma, melanoma, renal cell or head and neck cancer was diagnosed in the dose-escalation patients.

Profiling relied on immunoSEQ multiplex PCR, and the TCRdb table lists in-frame clones only, not all of them. In the table there are tens of thousands of clones, 75% to 95% of which are singletons. A remark on this clone: Its antigen is undetermined.

Trimming left V 4 bases short and J 0 bases short, with 11 bases between. This CDR3 is built from 15 residues. Germline CDR1 SGHRS, CDR2 YFSETQ. General study results and limits: In a subset of nonresponders, normalized T-cell clonal expansion was also low. Near-lowest levels of clonal expansion characterized partial responders at 0.1-3.0 mg/kg. Blood T cells, both CD4+ and CD8+, expanded clonally by week 6 at 0.1 to 3.0 mg/kg.

The specimen comprised CD4+ or CD8+ T cells sorted from blood, sampled in a trial of the OX40 agonist ivuxolimab. The receptor was derived from an adult with an advanced solid tumor such as melanoma, head and neck, liver or kidney cancer. The chain employs TRBV5-1 and TRBJ1-3; D is possibly TRBD1 (5 bases). DNA for the CDR3: TGCGCCAGCAGCCTGGAGGGGAGCTCTGGAAACACCATATATTTT. Residues: CASSLEGSSGNTIYF.